These 25 T cell receptor beta chains share one sample of origin, sequenced in a study of tumor-infiltrating lymphocytes in localized non-small cell lung cancer. Generated by immunoSEQ multiplex PCR, the TCRdb table keeps only in-frame clones and is missing some. Found here are over 10,000 clones, 60% to 80% of them singletons; the top ten hold about 13%. Material: uninvolved lung tissue not adjacent to the tumor. The source is a human donor with non-small cell lung cancer.

The CDR3 region is CASSLLREGQDTQYF. The DNA of the CDR3 is TGTGCCAGCAGTTTATTGCGGGAGGGCCAGGATACGCAGTATTTT. This chain uses TRBV27 with TRBJ2-3; 9 bases are shared with TRBD2. The CDR3 covers 15 residues. The germline V gene encodes CDR1 MNHEY and CDR2 SMNVEV (reference sequence). After removal of 1 base from V and 6 bases from J, the junction contained 5 bases not matched to a gene.

The rearrangement uses TRBV6-6 and TRBJ1-1; perhaps TRBD1 as D (5 bases). Germline V lookup: CDR1 MNHNY, CDR2 SVGAGI (reference sequence). The germline V and J ends were trimmed by 2 bases and 10 bases, with 20 bases remaining between them. The length of the CDR3 is 15 residues. The CDR3 sequence: CASSYTIGAGIRAFF. In DNA, the CDR3 is TGTGCCAGCAGTTACACAATTGGGGCAGGGATCCGAGCTTTCTTT.

This clone was counted a few times. The V call is TRBV30, the J call TRBJ1-5; 7 bases fit TRBD1. The junction had 3 bases not matched to a gene; V was cut back by 0 bases and J by 4 bases. Germline V CDR1 and CDR2: GTSNPN, SVGIG (reference sequence). The CDR3 extends over 14 amino acids. The chain's CDR3 is CAWSVRDRNQPQHF. CDR3 DNA: TGTGCCTGGAGTGTACGGGACAGAAATCAGCCCCAGCATTTT.

This rearrangement joins TRBV5-1 to TRBJ2-5, with a possible D match to TRBD1 (6 bases). CDR1 and CDR2 from the germline V gene are SGHRS and YFSETQ. The CDR3 covers 15 residues. The V and J ends lost 3 bases and 3 bases respectively, with 15 bases between them. CDR3 in amino acids: CASSWSGEGEETQYF. The CDR3, as DNA: TGCGCCAGCAGCTGGAGCGGAGAGGGGGAAGAGACCCAGTACTTC.

The rearrangement links TRBV29-1 to TRBJ1-1; no clear D. The germline V gene encodes CDR1 SQVTM and CDR2 ANQGSEA. The length of the CDR3 is 13 residues. V was clipped by 1 base and J by 6 bases, with 12 bases between them. The CDR3 here is CSVEVVGKAEAFF. The CDR3 DNA reads TGCAGCGTTGAAGTTGTAGGTAAGGCTGAAGCTTTCTTT.

The chain recombines TRBV25-1 with TRBJ1-4; TRBD1 aligns across 8 bases. V was pared by 5 bases and J by 1 base, with 6 bases of the junction left unmatched. The CDR3 spans 16 residues. CDR1 MGHDK and CDR2 SYGVNS come from the germline V gene. The CDR3 reads CASSPVDRGTNEKLFF. Written as DNA, the CDR3 is TGTGCCAGCAGTCCCGTCGACAGGGGAACTAATGAAAAACTGTTTTTT.

The chain has TRBV5-8 and TRBJ1-2; D is undetermined. The CDR3 loop spans 15 amino acids. V was trimmed by 0 bases and J by 0 bases, leaving 9 bases between them. Germline loops: CDR1 SGHTS, CDR2 YDEGEE. CDR3 DNA: TGTGCCAGCAGCTTGGACCCGCGTACTAACTATGGCTACACCTTC. Translated, it gives CASSLDPRTNYGYTF.

This sequence joins TRBV29-1 and TRBJ2-1; TRBD2 might be the D (6 bases). In germline, CDR1 is SQVTM, CDR2 ANQGSEA. The CDR3 contains 14 residues. The V end was cut by 4 bases, the J end by 10 bases, with 20 bases between. CDR3: CSVVWGLGWEEQFF. CDR3 sequence (DNA): TGCAGCGTTGTATGGGGACTCGGCTGGGAAGAGCAGTTCTTC.

The chain is built from TRBV4-3 and TRBJ2-3; TRBD2 might be the D (5 bases). This CDR3 is 16 amino acids long. Trimming cost V 5 bases and J 6 bases, with 21 bases left between them. Germline lookup yields CDR1 LGHNA and CDR2 YSLEER. The CDR3 nucleotides read TGCGCCAGCAGCGAGAGTATTGGCGGGTCTAGGGATACGCAGTATTTT. Amino acids: CASSESIGGSRDTQYF.

The J gene is TRBJ2-5, the V gene TRBV28; tentatively, D is TRBD2 (5 bases). Germline V gene data show CDR1 as MDHEN and CDR2 as SYDVKM. V was trimmed by 7 bases and J by 5 bases, leaving 11 bases between them. There are 12 residues in the CDR3. In DNA, the CDR3 is TGTGCCAGCAAGTCGGGGTGGGAGACCCAGTACTTC. Encoded protein: CASKSGWETQYF.

The genes are TRBV25-1 and TRBJ1-5; perhaps TRBD1 as D (6 bases). The CDR3 extends over 15 amino acids. Germline values: CDR1 MGHDK, CDR2 SYGVNS. Trimming took 1 base from V and 5 from J, leaving 12 bases between them. The CDR3 nucleotides read TGTGCCAGCAGTGAATCAGGGACATCAGATCAGCCCCAGCATTTT. Its translation is CASSESGTSDQPQHF.

The V call is TRBV9, the J call TRBJ2-7; a weak D match, TRBD1 (5 bases). V dropped 4 bases and J dropped 1 base, with 18 bases sitting between them. This CDR3 is built from 16 residues. The germline CDR1 and CDR2 sequences are SGDLS and YYNGEE. CDR3 coding DNA: TGTGCCAGCAGCAAAGACCCAGGGTTATCGTCCTACGAGCAGTACTTC. It yields the protein CASSKDPGLSSYEQYF.

The V gene is TRBV10-3, the J gene TRBJ2-7, with D unresolved. Per germline, CDR1 ENHRY and CDR2 SYGVKD. V shed 1 base and J shed 5 bases, with 3 bases lying between them. This CDR3 contains 11 residues. This chain's CDR3 is CAISEFDEQYF. The CDR3 region has the DNA TGTGCCATCAGTGAGTTTGACGAGCAGTACTTC.

The rearrangement joins TRBV30 to TRBJ2-4; 8 bases line up with TRBD1. V dropped 1 base and J dropped 5; count of bases not matched to a gene: 7. The CDR3 contains 15 residues. Germline assignment: CDR1 GTSNPN and CDR2 SVGIG (reference sequence). The CDR3 DNA is TGTGCCTGGAGTGGGGACAGGATAGGCCAAAACATTCAGTACTTC. Encoded protein: CAWSGDRIGQNIQYF.

A single count supports this clone. The V gene is TRBV5-1, the J gene TRBJ1-4; 7 nucleotides line up with TRBD1. Germline trimming cut 4 bases from V and 0 bases from J; bases unmatched to any gene: 6. The length of the CDR3 is 16 residues. Germline V lookup: CDR1 SGHRS, CDR2 YFSETQ. The CDR3 bases are TGCGCCAGCAGCGGAAACAGGGGTGCAACTAATGAAAAACTGTTTTTT. Encoded protein: CASSGNRGATNEKLFF.

DNA for the CDR3: TGCGCCAGCAGCCAAGCCTGGACAGAGAATGAAAAACTGTTTTTT. This gives the protein CASSQAWTENEKLFF. This chain joins TRBV4-3 and TRBJ1-4; weak D call: TRBD1 (6 bases). Germline values: CDR1 LGHNA, CDR2 YSLEER. The V and J ends lost 1 base and 5 bases respectively, with 11 bases between them. This CDR3 region has 15 residues.

The chain has TRBV5-1 and TRBJ1-2; 9 positions match TRBD1. Germline trimming cut 4 bases from V and 0 bases from J; bases unmatched to any gene: 13. Germline-derived CDR1 and CDR2 are SGHRS and YFSETQ. The CDR3 has 18 residues. As DNA, the CDR3 is TGCGCCAGCAGCCCCCAACCTCCCGGGACAGGGACTAACTATGGCTACACCTTC. It codes for CASSPQPPGTGTNYGYTF.

V usage is TRBV28 and J usage is TRBJ1-6; D is ambiguous. There are 13 residues in the CDR3. Germline V gene sequence: CDR1 MDHEN, CDR2 SYDVKM. The V end lost 2 bases, the J end lost 16 bases, and 15 bases lay between the germline ends. For the CDR3, the DNA is TGTGCCAGCAGTTTAATCGGGGTCGGAAGGCTCCACTTT. This sequence encodes CASSLIGVGRLHF.

The V and J genes are TRBV5-1 and TRBJ1-4; 9 bases match TRBD1. Per the germline V gene, CDR1 is SGHRS and CDR2 is YFSETQ. Unmatched junction bases numbered 3, after V lost 2 bases and J lost 4 bases. The CDR3 contains 15 residues. CDR3 DNA sequence: TGCGCCAGCAGCTTACAGGGGGCCTTTAATGAAAAACTGTTTTTT. It codes for CASSLQGAFNEKLFF.

This clone has just a few counts. The DNA of the CDR3 is TGCAGCGTTGATGCCCCAGCGAGCGCAGGGGGGCATGGCTACACCTTC. Amino acids: CSVDAPASAGGHGYTF. This sequence joins TRBV29-1 and TRBJ1-2, with 7 bases identical to TRBD1. With 3 bases clipped from V and 6 bases from J, the junction kept 16 bases outside the gene matches. Germline-derived CDR1 and CDR2 are SQVTM and ANQGSEA. This CDR3 spans 16 amino acids.

The CDR3 reads CASSRDSSYGYTF. The CDR3 DNA reads as TGTGCCAGCAGTAGGGACTCTTCCTATGGCTACACCTTC. The chain joins TRBV6-1 to TRBJ1-2; TRBD1 is a possible D gene (5 bases). This CDR3 is 13 amino acids long. The V gene lost 5 bases and the J gene lost 4 bases, with 11 bases spanning the gap. Germline V lookup: CDR1 MNHNS, CDR2 SASEGT.

The V gene is TRBV19, the J gene TRBJ2-6, with 9 bases matching TRBD1. The germline CDR1 and CDR2 sequences are LNHDA and SQIVND (reference sequence). CDR3 length: 20 amino acids. V shed 7 bases and J 1 base; nucleotides not matched to a gene: 17. DNA of the CDR3: TGTGCCAGTACCTTCTCCGGACCGGGACAGGGTATTTCTGGGGCCAACGTCCTGACTTTC. It is translated as CASTFSGPGQGISGANVLTF.

This chain connects TRBV7-9 to TRBJ1-1; D is uncertain. Germline loops: CDR1 SEHNR, CDR2 FQNEAQ (reference sequence). Trimming stripped 4 bases from V and 1 base from J, with 10 bases between. This CDR3 comprises 14 residues. CDR3 sequence reads: CASSYSEENTEAFF. For the CDR3, the DNA is TGTGCCAGCAGCTACAGCGAAGAGAACACTGAAGCTTTCTTT.

The chain is built from TRBV14 and TRBJ2-1, with 9 nucleotides matching TRBD2. Looked up from germline, CDR1 is SGHDN and CDR2 is FVKESK. The CDR3 runs to 17 residues. After removal of 0 bases from V and 8 bases from J, the junction contained 11 bases not matched to a gene. The CDR3 DNA sequence: TGTGCCAGCAGCCAAGAAGGAGCGGGGGGACTCCGGGATGAGCAGTTCTTC. It encodes CASSQEGAGGLRDEQFF.

The chain employs TRBV7-2 and TRBJ2-6, with D tentatively TRBD2 (6 bases). Trimming took off 2 bases at V and 0 bases at J, with 8 bases between the two ends. Germline V gives CDR1 SGHTA, CDR2 FQGNSA. This CDR3 is built from 16 residues. The CDR3 here is CASSLRDSSGANVLTF. CDR3 DNA sequence: TGTGCCAGCAGCTTAAGGGACTCCTCTGGGGCCAACGTCCTGACTTTC.